This is a list of T cell receptor beta chains from one sample in a study of tumor-infiltrating lymphocytes in localized non-small cell lung cancer. Sequencing was performed with immunoSEQ multiplex PCR; in TCRdb, only in-frame clones are kept and a portion is missing. The table shows around 10,000 clones, with roughly 63% occurring only once. Sequenced: uninvolved lung tissue not adjacent to the tumor. All receptors come from a human donor with non-small cell lung cancer. Both conserved end residues are part of each CDR3. The D gene is left open where the match is weak. For some rows the clone size is stated as once, few or many, or as a class when expanded; others skip it.

>TRBV19|13|-|-|TRBJ1-4
CALTIGAHEKLFF
TGTGCCCTAACTATCGGGGCACACGAAAAACTGTTTTTT
>TRBV4-3|14|-|-|TRBJ1-1
CASSQDRGNTEAFF
TGCGCCAGCAGCCAAGATAGGGGGAACACTGAAGCTTTCTTT
>TRBV29-1|14|-|TRBD2|TRBJ2-1
CSVVLAGGRYEQFF
TGCAGCGTTGTACTAGCGGGGGGGAGATATGAGCAGTTCTTC
>TRBV11-3|14|-|-|TRBJ2-1
CASSLRLSYNEQFF
TGTGCCAGCAGTTTGAGGCTCTCCTACAATGAGCAGTTCTTC
>TRBV29-1|17|medium-sized|TRBD1|TRBJ1-5
CSVGLRPGTGPGQPQHF
TGCAGCGTCGGCTTGCGTCCCGGGACAGGGCCAGGACAGCCCCAGCATTTT
>TRBV6-6|16|-|-|TRBJ1-5
CASSYVGGGSNQPQHF
TGTGCCAGCAGTTATGTCGGTGGGGGGAGCAATCAGCCCCAGCATTTT
>TRBV29-1|13|-|-|TRBJ2-3
CSVGPGAADTQYF
TGCAGCGTTGGGCCAGGAGCTGCAGATACGCAGTATTTT
>TRBV19|14|few|-|TRBJ2-7
CASSIEGDLYEQYF
TGTGCCAGTAGTATTGAGGGGGACCTCTACGAGCAGTACTTC
>TRBV9|16|-|TRBD2|TRBJ2-7
CASSEGGTSGTYEQYF
TGTGCCAGCAGCGAGGGGGGGACTAGCGGGACCTACGAGCAGTACTTC
>TRBV6-5|15|-|TRBD1|TRBJ1-2
CASSYSHRGEYGYTF
TGTGCCAGCAGTTACTCGCACAGGGGAGAATATGGCTACACCTTC
>TRBV4-2|16|-|-|TRBJ1-2
CASSQDLLRGSNGYTF
TGTGCCAGCAGCCAAGACCTCCTTCGGGGGAGCAATGGCTACACCTTC
>TRBV7-3|12|-|TRBD1|TRBJ2-7
CASHRGVCEQYF
TGTGCCAGCCACAGGGGAGTGTGCGAGCAGTACTTC
>TRBV18|13|few|-|TRBJ2-7
CASSPGAAYEQYF
TGTGCCAGCTCACCAGGGGCTGCCTACGAGCAGTACTTC
>TRBV27|15|-|-|TRBJ1-2
CASSSPTQGSYGYTF
TGTGCCAGCAGTTCCCCCACACAGGGTAGCTATGGCTACACCTTC
>TRBV4-1|15|-|TRBD1|TRBJ2-2
CASSLWTGGTGELFF
TGCGCCAGCAGCCTCTGGACAGGGGGCACCGGGGAGCTGTTTTTT
>TRBV5-6|16|-|-|TRBJ1-1
CASSLSTRGRDTEAFF
TGTGCCAGCAGCTTGAGTACCAGGGGAAGGGACACTGAAGCTTTCTTT
>TRBV11-3|14|-|-|TRBJ1-2
CASSPGHANYGYTF
TGTGCCAGCAGCCCCGGACACGCTAACTATGGCTACACCTTC
>TRBV7-2|15|few|-|TRBJ1-1
CASSLGGTANTEAFF
TGTGCCAGCAGCTTAGGAGGGACGGCGAACACTGAAGCTTTCTTT
>TRBV29-1|12|once|TRBD1|TRBJ1-5
CSVGTGSQPQHF
TGCAGCGTGGGGACAGGCTCTCAGCCCCAGCATTTT
>TRBV4-3|16|-|-|TRBJ1-6
CASSQGGGSYNSPLHF
TGCGCCAGCAGCCAAGGGGGGGGTTCCTATAATTCACCCCTCCACTTT
>TRBV27|17|-|-|TRBJ1-6
CASTTNNRVGGGSPLHF
TGTGCCAGCACTACCAATAACAGGGTGGGGGGGGGATCACCCCTCCACTTT
>TRBV19|15|-|-|TRBJ1-5
CASSIRSGSNQPQHF
TGTGCCAGTAGTATAAGATCGGGGAGCAATCAGCCCCAGCATTTT
>TRBV10-2|14|few|-|TRBJ2-2
CASSESGDLGELFF
TGCGCCAGCAGTGAATCGGGGGACCTCGGGGAGCTGTTTTTT
>TRBV5-1|14|medium-sized|-|TRBJ1-1
CASSTGWRDTEAFF
TGCGCCAGCAGCACCGGGTGGAGGGACACTGAAGCTTTCTTT
>TRBV10-3|17|-|-|TRBJ1-2
CAISEIIGRADGYGYTF
TGTGCCATCAGTGAAATAATCGGTAGGGCTGACGGGTATGGCTACACCTTC
>TRBV4-1|14|-|-|TRBJ2-3
CASSRSRGPDTQYF
TGCGCCTCCTCGAGGTCGCGGGGGCCAGATACGCAGTATTTT
>TRBV7-8|14|-|TRBD1|TRBJ1-2
CASSLRTGHYGYTF
TGTGCCAGCAGCTTACGGACAGGGCACTATGGCTACACCTTC
>TRBV19|14|-|-|TRBJ2-3
CASSLGFQVDTQYF
TGTGCCAGTAGTCTCGGGTTTCAGGTAGATACGCAGTATTTT
>TRBV6-4|17|few|TRBD1|TRBJ2-5
CASSLKRGDRAFGTQYF
TGTGCCAGCAGTCTTAAACGTGGGGACAGGGCGTTTGGGACCCAGTACTTC
>TRBV6-5|14|once|TRBD2|TRBJ2-3
CASSLAGAADTQYF
TGTGCCAGCAGTCTAGCGGGGGCGGCAGATACGCAGTATTTT
>TRBV7-2|14|-|-|TRBJ1-3
CASSLVGSGNTIYF
TGTGCCAGCAGCTTAGTCGGATCTGGAAACACCATATATTTT
>TRBV5-4|14|few|TRBD1|TRBJ2-7
CASAPGRGPYEQYF
TGTGCCAGCGCTCCGGGCAGGGGGCCCTACGAGCAGTACTTC
>TRBV29-1|15|-|TRBD1|TRBJ2-3
CSVGDRDRGTDTQYF
TGCAGCGTGGGGGACCGGGACAGGGGGACAGATACGCAGTATTTT
>TRBV28|16|-|TRBD2|TRBJ2-3
CASSSPGRGGPDTQYF
TGTGCCAGCAGTTCCCCGGGGCGGGGGGGCCCAGATACGCAGTATTTT
>TRBV7-3|16|-|-|TRBJ2-6
CASSFQGTSGANVLTF
TGTGCCAGCAGCTTCCAGGGGACCTCTGGGGCCAACGTCCTGACTTTC
>TRBV28|17|-|TRBD2|TRBJ2-7
CASRSGLAGGHSYEQYF
TGTGCCAGCAGATCGGGACTAGCGGGGGGGCACTCCTACGAGCAGTACTTC
>TRBV6-1|15|-|TRBD2|TRBJ2-3
CASRGTGGGTDTQYF
TGTGCCAGCAGGGGAACTGGGGGAGGGACAGATACGCAGTATTTT
>TRBV19|14|-|TRBD1|TRBJ1-5
CASSGDRGGTPQHF
TGTGCCAGTAGTGGGGACAGGGGCGGTACGCCCCAGCATTTT
>TRBV11-2|16|-|TRBD2|TRBJ2-2
CASSWSTAGVTGELFF
TGTGCCAGCAGCTGGAGCACGGCGGGGGTCACCGGGGAGCTGTTTTTT
>TRBV7-2|15|-|TRBD1|TRBJ1-5
CASSPWGQGNQPQHF
TGTGCCAGCAGTCCTTGGGGACAGGGGAATCAGCCCCAGCATTTT
>TRBV7-3|16|-|TRBD2|TRBJ2-3
CASSPTSAGASDTQYF
TGTGCCAGCAGCCCGACTAGCGCTGGAGCCAGCGATACGCAGTATTTT
>TRBV11-2|14|few|-|TRBJ2-7
CASSFDSPSYEQYF
TGTGCCAGCAGCTTCGACAGTCCCTCCTACGAGCAGTACTTC
>TRBV7-8|14|few|-|TRBJ1-2
CASSLSRGNDGYTF
TGTGCCAGCAGCCTTAGCAGGGGAAATGATGGCTACACCTTC
>TRBV7-3|17|-|TRBD1|TRBJ1-2
CASSLRPGQGANYGYTF
TGTGCCAGCAGCTTAAGACCGGGACAGGGGGCTAACTATGGCTACACCTTC
>TRBV7-6|15|-|TRBD2|TRBJ2-5
CASSFTSGYQETQYF
TGTGCCAGCAGCTTTACTAGCGGTTACCAAGAGACCCAGTACTTC
>TRBV7-7|15|once|TRBD1|TRBJ2-5
CASSQGQGSVKTQYF
TGTGCTAGCAGCCAGGGACAGGGGTCGGTCAAGACCCAGTACTTC
>TRBV4-2|17|-|TRBD1|TRBJ2-6
CASSLTGGFSGANVLTF
TGTGCCAGCAGCTTGACAGGGGGCTTTTCTGGGGCCAACGTCCTGACTTTC
>TRBV4-1|14|once|-|TRBJ1-2
CASSQDKGGYGYTF
TGCGCCAGCAGCCAAGATAAGGGCGGCTATGGCTACACCTTC
>TRBV25-1|13|few|-|TRBJ2-5
CASRTGGQETQYF
TGTGCCAGCAGAACGGGCGGACAAGAGACCCAGTACTTC
>TRBV28|14|-|TRBD1|TRBJ1-2
CASRRQGSNYGYTF
TGTGCCAGCAGAAGACAGGGATCTAACTATGGCTACACCTTC